A single sample gave rise to the 13 T cell receptor beta chains below, sequenced in a study of blood T cell repertoires in COVID-19. The assay was immunoSEQ multiplex PCR, and TCRdb's table has in-frame clones only and misses some. The sample holds more than 200,000 clones, roughly 90% seen once. The source material was PBMCs or T cells enriched from blood (not recorded which). The receptor source for this set is a woman aged 30 to 39 who had recovered from COVID-19.

This clone was observed once. The genes are TRBV29-1 and TRBJ2-7; 9 nucleotides line up with TRBD1. V was clipped by 6 bases and J by 4 bases; unmatched bases: 7. CDR1 is SQVTM and CDR2 is ANQGSEA in the germline V gene. This CDR3 has 13 amino acids. The CDR3 DNA reads as TGCAGCGTGGACAGGGGAAACAAATACGAGCAGTACTTC. It codes for CSVDRGNKYEQYF.

The chain has TRBV29-1 and TRBJ2-7; TRBD2 aligns across 8 bases. V shed 5 bases, J shed 1 base, and the junction held 7 bases outside the gene matches. This CDR3 contains 14 residues. CDR1 is SQVTM and CDR2 is ANQGSEA in the germline V gene. The CDR3 sequence is CSVLRGTSSYEQYF. The DNA of the CDR3 is TGCAGCGTTCTTCGTGGGACTAGTTCCTACGAGCAGTACTTC.

This rearrangement joins TRBV5-6 to TRBJ2-1; TRBD2 agrees at 9 bases. Germline-derived CDR1 and CDR2 are SGHDT and YYEEEE. Trimming at V came to 0 bases and at J to 0 bases, leaving 1 base not matched to a gene. This CDR3 region has 16 residues. CDR3 in DNA: TGTGCCAGCAGCTTGGGACTAGCGGCCTCCTACAATGAGCAGTTCTTC. Its protein is CASSLGLAASYNEQFF.

The V call is TRBV6-6, the J call TRBJ2-3, with D perhaps matching TRBD2 (6 bases). Germline-derived CDR1 and CDR2 are MNHNY and SVGAGI (reference sequence). The CDR3 covers 14 residues. Trimming took off 7 bases at V and 6 bases at J, with 17 bases between the two ends. In DNA, the CDR3 is TGTGCCAGCAACTACGGGCGGGGAATGGATACGCAGTATTTT. Translated: CASNYGRGMDTQYF.

The genes are TRBV28 and TRBJ2-7, with D perhaps TRBD2 (5 bases). Between the trimmed V and J ends, which lost 8 bases and 7 bases, there was a span of 21 bases. This CDR3 comprises 14 residues. The germline CDR1 and CDR2 sequences are MDHEN and SYDVKM. Here the CDR3 DNA reads TGTGCCAGCGGATTACACGGGATTTCGGGAGAGCAGTACTTC. It is translated as CASGLHGISGEQYF.

The chain recombines TRBV5-1 with TRBJ2-2, with D possibly being TRBD2 (6 bases). The V end was cut by 1 base, the J end by 5 bases, with 12 bases between. The CDR3 is 15 amino acids. The germline CDR1 and CDR2 sequences are SGHRS and YFSETQ. CDR3 DNA sequence: TGCGCCAGCAGCTTGAGGGACTTTCCTACCGGGGAGCTGTTTTTT. It specifies CASSLRDFPTGELFF.

The chain is built from TRBV20-1 and TRBJ2-1; D uncertain. The CDR3 is made up of 11 amino acids. The V gene's germline CDR1 is DFQATT and CDR2 SNEGSKA (reference sequence). Trimming stripped 6 bases from V and 6 bases from J, with 9 bases between. CDR3 sequence (DNA): TGCAGTGCGACTCTTGTCAATGAGCAGTTCTTC. Its translation: CSATLVNEQFF.

This sequence joins TRBV27 and TRBJ2-5; a possible D gene is TRBD2 (6 bases). This CDR3 spans 13 amino acids. Trimming removed 3 bases from V and 4 bases from J, with 9 bases in between. Per the germline V gene, CDR1 is MNHEY and CDR2 is SMNVEV (reference sequence). This CDR3 reads CASSLRRGETQYF. The CDR3 coding sequence is TGTGCCAGCAGTTTGCGGAGGGGAGAGACCCAGTACTTC.

The rearrangement uses TRBV7-2 and TRBJ2-1; 8 nucleotides agree with TRBD1. The V gene end was trimmed by 5 bases and the J gene end by 2 bases; junction bases not matched to a gene: 5. Germline-derived CDR1 and CDR2 are SGHTA and FQGNSA. CDR3 size: 15 residues. CDR3 loop: CASSPWTGTYNEQFF. The CDR3 DNA is TGTGCCAGCAGCCCGTGGACAGGGACCTACAATGAGCAGTTCTTC.

The chain carries TRBV19 and TRBJ1-2; 7 bases line up with TRBD1. The germline V gene encodes CDR1 LNHDA and CDR2 SQIVND (reference sequence). V trimming: 5 bases; J trimming: 11 bases; junction bases outside the gene matches: 17. CDR3 length: 15 residues. The CDR3 DNA follows: TGTGCCAGTAGTCAAATCTTTGGGGACAGTTGGCGGTACACCTTC. Translation: CASSQIFGDSWRYTF.

This clone was seen a few times. The rearrangement uses TRBV25-1 and TRBJ1-1; D perhaps matches TRBD1 (5 bases). Trimming took 7 bases from V and 1 from J, leaving 13 bases between them. The CDR3 spans 14 residues. Germline assignment: CDR1 MGHDK and CDR2 SYGVNS. CDR3 nucleotide sequence: TGTGCCAGCACCCGTTGGGGGGGGAACACTGAAGCTTTCTTT. Translation gives CASTRWGGNTEAFF.

V and J are TRBV9 and TRBJ2-2; D unclear. The CDR3 spans 13 residues. Trimming removed 6 bases from V and 4 bases from J, with 10 bases in between. Per the germline V gene, CDR1 is SGDLS and CDR2 is YYNGEE. The CDR3 bases are TGTGCCAGCACGCATCTAATCACCGGGGAGCTGTTTTTT. Translation: CASTHLITGELFF. Looking up the rest from reference TRBV9 and TRBJ2-2 gives the full variable domain: DSGVTQTPKHLITATGQRVTLRCSPRSGDLSVYWYQQSLDQGLQFLIQYYNGEERAKGNILERFSAQQFPDLHSELNLSSLELGDSALYFCASTHLITGELFFGEGSRLTVL.

V gene TRBV4-3 combines with J gene TRBJ1-2, with 12 bases lining up with TRBD1. The CDR3 is 15 residues long. After removal of 0 bases from V and 9 bases from J, the junction contained 5 bases not matched to a gene. CDR1 LGHNA and CDR2 YSLEER come from the germline V gene. CDR3 nucleotides: TGCGCCAGCAGCCAAGAGGGACAGGGGGCTAGCAGCTACACCTTC. Translating it yields CASSQEGQGASSYTF.